This T cell receptor beta chain was profiled in a study of cytomegalovirus exposure and HLA in healthy donors. Findings of the study overall: Later analysis suggested most CMV-associated TCR beta chains were HLA-restricted. Beyond CMV serostatus, there was no information to go on about immune exposure. In vitro experiments confirmed that a few CMV-associated chains were specific for CMV antigens.

With regard to this clone: Antigen specificity is unknown.

Both 60 Vbeta primers and 13 Jbeta primers went into the PCR. Assay used: immunoSEQ multiplex PCR; TCRdb lists only in-frame clones, some missing. The sample contains about 190,000 clones, 70% to 75% of which appear only once. Germline V gene lookup returns CDR1 MRHNA and CDR2 SNTAGT. V lost 4 bases and J lost 5; bases outside the gene matches: 2. This CDR3 region has 15 residues. The receptor was isolated from a man aged 25 to 40 in good health and CMV-seropositive. The sequenced sample was PBMCs. This chain connects TRBV6-4 to TRBJ2-1, with 13 bases fitting TRBD2. Written as DNA, the CDR3 is TGTGCCAGCAGTGGACTAGCGGGAGGCAACAATGAGCAGTTCTTC. Amino acids: CASSGLAGGNNEQFF.